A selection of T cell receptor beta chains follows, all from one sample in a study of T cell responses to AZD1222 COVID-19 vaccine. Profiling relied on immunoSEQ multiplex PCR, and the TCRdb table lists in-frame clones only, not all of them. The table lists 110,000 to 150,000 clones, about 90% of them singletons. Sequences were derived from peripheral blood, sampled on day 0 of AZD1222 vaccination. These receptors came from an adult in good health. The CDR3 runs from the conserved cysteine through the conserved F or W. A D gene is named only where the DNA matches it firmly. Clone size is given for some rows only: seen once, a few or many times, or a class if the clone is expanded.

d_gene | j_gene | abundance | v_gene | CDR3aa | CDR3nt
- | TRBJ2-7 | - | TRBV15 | CATSRRFGGSEQYF | TGTGCCACCAGCAGGAGATTCGGGGGATCCGAGCAGTACTTC
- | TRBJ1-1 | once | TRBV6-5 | CASRPRLGGTEAFF | TGTGCCAGCAGGCCTCGACTCGGGGGCACTGAAGCTTTCTTT
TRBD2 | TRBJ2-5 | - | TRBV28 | CASSLAGREETQYF | TGTGCCAGCAGTTTAGCCGGGAGGGAGGAGACCCAGTACTTC
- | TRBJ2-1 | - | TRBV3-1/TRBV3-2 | CASSQVPRDYEQFF | TGTGCCAGCAGCCAAGTTCCGCGCGACTATGAGCAGTTCTTC
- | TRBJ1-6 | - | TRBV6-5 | CASNADIKNSPLHF | TGTGCCAGCAACGCGGACATTAAAAATTCACCCCTCCACTTT
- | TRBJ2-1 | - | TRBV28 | CASSSPYRVAEQFF | TGTGCCAGCAGTTCCCCATACAGGGTCGCTGAGCAGTTCTTC
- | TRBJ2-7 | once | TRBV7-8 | CASRLGAMYEQYF | TGTGCCAGCAGGTTAGGGGCCATGTACGAGCAGTACTTC
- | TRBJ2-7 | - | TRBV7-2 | CASSLLDSYEQYF | TGTGCCAGCAGCTTACTGGACTCCTACGAGCAGTACTTC
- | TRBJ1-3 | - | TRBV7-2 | CASSLGGHLVLGNTIYF | TGTGCCAGCAGCTTAGGAGGCCACCTGGTACTTGGAAACACCATATATTTT
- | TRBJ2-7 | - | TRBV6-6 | CASSYSGAGNTYEQYF | TGTGCCAGCAGTTACTCGGGAGCGGGCAACACCTACGAGCAGTACTTC
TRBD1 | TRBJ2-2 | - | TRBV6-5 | CASSYLLGGGTGELFF | TGTGCCAGCAGTTACCTCTTAGGGGGCGGAACCGGGGAGCTGTTTTTT
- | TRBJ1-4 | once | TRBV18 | CASSPPISGDEKLFF | TGTGCCAGCTCACCACCGATTTCCGGGGACGAAAAACTGTTTTTT
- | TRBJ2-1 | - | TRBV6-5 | CASGAESYNEQFF | TGTGCCAGCGGGGCAGAGAGTTACAATGAGCAGTTCTTC